Following are 25 T cell receptor beta chains from one sample sequenced in a study of PD-L1 blockade in urothelial cancer. Libraries were prepared by immunoSEQ multiplex PCR; TCRdb keeps only in-frame clonotypes and omits some of them. Of roughly 110,000 clones listed, under 95% are singletons. Time point given: peripheral blood 6 weeks after treatment start. Specimen: PBMCs, collected around atezolizumab (anti-PD-L1) treatment. These receptors all come from a man in his 60s with urothelial cancer.

This sequence joins TRBV5-6 and TRBJ2-7; TRBD1 might be the D (6 bases). Trimming pared 1 base from V and 3 bases from J, leaving 17 bases between. The CDR3 consists of 16 residues. Per germline, CDR1 SGHDT and CDR2 YYEEEE. CDR3 protein: CASSLWGTGILYEQYF. The DNA for the CDR3 is TGTGCCAGCAGCTTGTGGGGAACAGGGATTCTCTACGAGCAGTACTTC. Together with reference TRBV5-6 and TRBJ2-7, the CDR3 gives the full variable domain: DAGVTQSPTHLIKTRGQQVTLRCSPKSGHDTVSWYQQALGQGPQFIFQYYEEEERQRGNFPDRFSGHQFPNYSSELNVNALLLGDSALYLCASSLWGTGILYEQYFGPGTRLTVT.

This chain connects TRBV14 to TRBJ2-2; D remains ambiguous. This CDR3 comprises 12 residues. Between the trimmed V and J ends, which lost 4 bases and 5 bases, there was a span of 5 bases. CDR1 and CDR2 from the germline V gene are SGHDN and FVKESK. The CDR3 sequence: CASSLFTGELFF. The CDR3 bases are TGTGCCAGCAGCCTATTTACCGGGGAGCTGTTTTTT.

The chain has TRBV30 and TRBJ2-5; D is perhaps TRBD2 (7 bases). This CDR3 contains 16 residues. Germline V gene lookup returns CDR1 GTSNPN and CDR2 SVGIG (reference sequence). V was trimmed by 0 bases and J by 6 bases, leaving 20 bases between them. The CDR3 bases are TGTGCCTGGAGTGTATTGGGGGGGGCCAAAGGAAAGACCCAGTACTTC. This encodes CAWSVLGGAKGKTQYF.

The chain recombines TRBV14 with TRBJ2-5; 8 nucleotides line up with TRBD2. Germline CDR1 and CDR2: SGHDN and FVKESK. The CDR3 length is 13 residues. Trimming cost V 4 bases and J 4 bases; bases outside gene matches: 2. The CDR3: CASSRLAGETQYF. In nucleotides, the CDR3 is TGTGCCAGCAGCCGGCTAGCGGGAGAGACCCAGTACTTC.

This clone appeared once. The V gene is TRBV5-1, the J gene TRBJ1-3; tentative D call: TRBD1 (5 bases). V was trimmed by 0 bases and J by 4 bases, leaving 8 bases between them. CDR3 length: 14 residues. Germline-derived CDR1 and CDR2 are SGHRS and YFSETQ. The CDR3: CASSLAGDGNTIYF. The CDR3 coding sequence is TGCGCCAGCAGCTTGGCGGGGGACGGAAACACCATATATTTT.

The rearrangement joins TRBV4-2 to TRBJ2-6; D might be TRBD1 (6 bases). Germline CDR1 reads LGHNA; CDR2 reads YNFKEQ. V was pared by 0 bases and J by 4 bases, with 10 bases between. The CDR3 has 16 amino acids. The CDR3 here is CASSQEGQNGANVLTF. The CDR3 DNA follows: TGTGCCAGCAGCCAAGAAGGACAGAACGGGGCCAACGTCCTGACTTTC.

The gene calls are TRBV28 and TRBJ1-2, with D tentatively TRBD1 (5 bases). V dropped 2 bases and J dropped 3 bases, with 19 bases sitting between them. CDR3 size: 17 residues. Germline V gene data show CDR1 as MDHEN and CDR2 as SYDVKM. The CDR3 DNA reads as TGTGCCAGCAGTTTAGATAGAAGAAAGGGGCTGGACTATGGCTACACCTTC. The encoded protein is CASSLDRRKGLDYGYTF.

The chain has TRBV5-1 and TRBJ1-2; the match to TRBD1 covers 9 bases. The CDR3 contains 13 residues. Trimming at V came to 0 bases and at J to 8 bases, leaving 2 bases not matched to a gene. Germline lookup yields CDR1 SGHRS and CDR2 YFSETQ. The CDR3 spells CASSLGQGVGYTF. For the CDR3, the DNA is TGCGCCAGCAGCTTGGGACAGGGGGTAGGCTACACCTTC.

J is TRBJ2-7 and V is TRBV5-1; D gene uncertain. The V gene's germline CDR1 is SGHRS and CDR2 YFSETQ. CDR3 length: 15 amino acids. With 0 bases removed from V and 0 bases from J, the gap between germline ends came to 10 bases. The CDR3 DNA sequence: TGCGCCAGCAGCTTGGTCTCCCCGAGCTCCTACGAGCAGTACTTC. The encoded protein is CASSLVSPSSYEQYF.

The chain carries TRBV30 and TRBJ2-3; D gene unclear. V lost 3 bases to trimming and J lost 8 bases, with 15 bases between them. Germline CDR1 is GTSNPN and CDR2 is SVGIG (reference sequence). CDR3 size: 13 residues. This CDR3 is CAWSLTVVPTQYF. The CDR3 nucleotides read TGTGCCTGGAGCCTCACAGTAGTTCCTACGCAGTATTTT.

The chain employs TRBV30 and TRBJ2-5, with D unresolved. V lost 3 bases to trimming and J lost 4 bases, with 12 bases between them. Germline CDR1 and CDR2: GTSNPN and SVGIG (reference sequence). The CDR3 consists of 13 residues. The CDR3 protein is CAWSRLSPETQYF. The CDR3 DNA reads TGTGCCTGGAGCCGTTTGTCCCCAGAGACCCAGTACTTC. The full variable domain, rest sourced from reference TRBV30 and TRBJ2-5, is SQTIHQWPATLVQPVGSPLSLECTVEGTSNPNLYWYRQAAGRGLQLLFYSVGIGQISSEVPQNLSASRPQDRQFILSSKKLLLSDSGFYLCAWSRLSPETQYFGPGTRLLVL.

This chain connects TRBV5-1 to TRBJ2-5; 10 positions agree with TRBD1. After removal of 3 bases from V and 3 bases from J, the junction contained 2 bases not matched to a gene. The germline V gene has CDR1 SGHRS and CDR2 YFSETQ. This CDR3 comprises 14 residues. CDR3 in amino acids: CASSSGTGEETQYF. CDR3 sequence (DNA): TGCGCCAGCAGCTCCGGGACAGGGGAAGAGACCCAGTACTTC.

The chain couples TRBV18 to TRBJ2-5, with D uncertain. Germline V lookup: CDR1 KGHSH, CDR2 LQKENI. The CDR3 runs 13 residues. V was trimmed by 3 bases and J by 7 bases, leaving 12 bases between them. As DNA, the CDR3 is TGTGCCAGCTCACCCTCCCCTCGAGGGACCCAGTACTTC. Its translation: CASSPSPRGTQYF.

The chain carries TRBV27 and TRBJ2-2; D ambiguous. V lost 4 bases and J 4 bases, leaving 4 bases between the germline ends. The CDR3 is 12 residues long. The V gene's germline CDR1 is MNHEY and CDR2 SMNVEV (reference sequence). CDR3 in DNA: TGTGCCAGCAGTTCGAGCACCGGGGAGCTGTTTTTT. Its protein product is CASSSSTGELFF.

The genes are TRBV6-5 and TRBJ1-5; no firm D call. The length of the CDR3 is 14 residues. Deletions cut 0 bases from V and 0 bases from J, with 3 bases between. The germline gives CDR1 MNHEY, CDR2 SVGAGI. The CDR3 DNA reads TGTGCCAGCAGTTACTCGAGTAGCAATCAGCCCCAGCATTTT. Translation: CASSYSSSNQPQHF.

The chain uses TRBV5-4 and TRBJ2-1; 16 bases match TRBD2. In germline, CDR1 is SGHNT, CDR2 YYREEE (reference sequence). V lost 4 bases, J lost 2 bases, and 6 bases stayed unmatched. The CDR3 has 18 residues. In DNA, the CDR3 is TGTGCCAGCAGCCCCGGGACTAGCGGGGGGGAGGCCTACAATGAGCAGTTCTTC. Protein product: CASSPGTSGGEAYNEQFF.

The J gene is TRBJ2-2, the V gene TRBV7-6, with 7 bases matching TRBD2. V shed 2 bases and J 6 bases; nucleotides not matched to a gene: 9. CDR3 length equals 16 residues. Germline V CDR1 and CDR2: SGHVS, FNYEAQ. The CDR3 coding sequence is TGTGCCAGCAGCTTAAGGGCTAGCGGTTCCGCCGGGGAGCTGTTTTTT. Its translation: CASSLRASGSAGELFF. The entire variable domain, with the rest obtained from reference TRBV7-6 and TRBJ2-2, is as follows: GAGVSQSPRYKVTKRGQDVALRCDPISGHVSLYWYRQALGQGPEFLTYFNYEAQQDKSGLPNDRFSAERPEGSISTLTIQRTEQRDSAMYRCASSLRASGSAGELFFGEGSRLTVL.

This clone was detected only once. The chain uses TRBV9 and TRBJ2-5, with D possibly being TRBD2 (5 bases). This CDR3 spans 15 amino acids. Per germline, CDR1 SGDLS and CDR2 YYNGEE. Between the trimmed V and J ends, which lost 0 bases and 2 bases, there was a span of 11 bases. The CDR3 DNA follows: TGTGCCAGCAGCGTAGCTCCGGGGTCTCAAGAGACCCAGTACTTC. Protein sequence: CASSVAPGSQETQYF.

The chain employs TRBV28 and TRBJ2-5; perhaps TRBD2 as D (5 bases). Trimming shortened V by 2 bases and J by 5 bases, and 21 bases separated the two germline ends. This CDR3 comprises 17 residues. CDR1 is MDHEN, CDR2 SYDVKM, per germline. The CDR3 loop reads CASSLGRRGVGGETQYF. The CDR3 DNA reads as TGTGCCAGCAGTTTAGGGCGACGGGGAGTGGGCGGGGAGACCCAGTACTTC.

Only one count was recorded for this clone. The chain has TRBV4-3 and TRBJ1-1; D is unresolved. This CDR3 is 15 amino acids long. Germline CDR1 LGHNA, CDR2 YSLEER. V was trimmed by 2 bases and J by 0 bases, leaving 10 bases between them. Here the CDR3 DNA reads TGCGCCAGCAGCCAAAGTCTGAGCCTGAACACTGAAGCTTTCTTT. This gives the protein CASSQSLSLNTEAFF.

V gene TRBV9 combines with J gene TRBJ2-3; D unclear. The CDR3 length is 14 residues. V was shortened by 0 bases and J by 6 bases, with 11 bases between the two germline ends. Germline CDR1 reads SGDLS; CDR2 reads YYNGEE. DNA of the CDR3: TGTGCCAGCAGCGTAGCGGTAGTATCGGATACGCAGTATTTT. Amino acid sequence: CASSVAVVSDTQYF.

This sequence joins TRBV5-4 and TRBJ2-2; TRBD2 matches 10 bases. Per the germline V gene, CDR1 is SGHNT and CDR2 is YYREEE (reference sequence). This CDR3 has 16 residues. V lost 5 bases, J lost 3 bases, and 7 bases stayed unmatched. DNA for the CDR3: TGTGCCAGCAGTTGGCAGCGGGGGGGCGACACCGGGGAGCTGTTTTTT. As protein: CASSWQRGGDTGELFF.

This clone was seen only once. This chain uses TRBV30 with TRBJ1-1, with TRBD1 matching over 9 bases. The CDR3 extends over 13 amino acids. Germline-derived CDR1 and CDR2 are GTSNPN and SVGIG (reference sequence). CDR3 coding DNA: TGTGTCGGACAGGGGTCAAGTGGCACTGAAGCTTTCTTT. It specifies CVGQGSSGTEAFF. The whole variable domain, remainder taken from reference TRBV30 and TRBJ1-1, is SQTIHQWPATLVQPVGSPLSLECTVEGTSNPNLYWYRQAAGRGLQLLFYSVGIGQISSEVPQNLSASRPQDRQFILSSKKLLLSDSGFYLCVGQGSSGTEAFFGQGTRLTVV.

In nucleotides, the CDR3 is TGCGCCAGCAGCTCGACAGGCACTGAGCAGTTCTTC. It is translated as CASSSTGTEQFF. The chain uses TRBV5-1 and TRBJ2-1; weak D call: TRBD1 (6 bases). The CDR3 consists of 12 residues. The V end was cut by 3 bases, the J end by 9 bases, with 10 bases between. Germline CDR1 SGHRS, CDR2 YFSETQ.

This rearrangement joins TRBV5-4 to TRBJ2-7; weak D call: TRBD1 (6 bases). Germline loops: CDR1 SGHNT, CDR2 YYREEE (reference sequence). This CDR3 region has 15 residues. V was cut by 2 bases and J by 3 bases, with 15 bases left in between. Here the CDR3 reads CASSLGGGYSYEQYF. The CDR3 bases are TGTGCCAGCAGCTTAGGTGGGGGCTACAGCTACGAGCAGTACTTC.